Listed below are T cell receptor beta chains from one sample, sequenced in a study of identical twins. TCRdb recomputed calls from the 5' RACE reads with MiXCR, one row per CDR3 protein. The sample has a few hundred thousand distinct CDR3 sequences; approximately 7.1% are singletons. These same data were also listed under a study on T cells expressing NK-cell markers.

Sequencing was done on a sample of CD8+ T cells sorted from blood. The receptors stem from a woman aged 18-30 years in good health. Each CDR3 is given with its conserved first and last residue. The order of the fields is clone size, V gene, J gene, D gene, CDR3 protein, CDR3 DNA. A D gene is named only where the DNA matches it firmly. Clone size is given for some rows only: seen once, a few or many times, or a class if the clone is expanded.

.	TRBV21-1	TRBJ2-1	.	CASSKLAARGNEQFF	TGTGCCAGCAGCAAATTAGCGGCTCGGGGGAATGAGCAGTTCTTC
.	TRBV7-8	TRBJ2-7	TRBD1	CASSARTGGSYEQYF	TGTGCCAGCAGCGCCAGGACAGGGGGGTCCTACGAGCAGTACTTC
.	TRBV13	TRBJ2-7	TRBD1	CASSRGQGSYEQYF	TGTGCCAGCAGCCGAGGACAGGGGAGCTACGAGCAGTACTTC
.	TRBV10-2	TRBJ2-7	TRBD2	CASSELTSGNLYEQYF	TGCGCCAGCAGTGAGCTGACTAGCGGGAATCTCTACGAGCAGTACTTC
few	TRBV11-1	TRBJ2-7	TRBD2	CASSSHQYSGRAGTPYEQYF	TGTGCCAGCAGCTCCCACCAGTACAGCGGGAGGGCCGGTACTCCCTACGAGCAGTACTTC
few	TRBV7-9	TRBJ2-1	.	CASSFNARAGSYNEQFF	TGTGCCAGCAGCTTCAACGCCAGGGCGGGCTCCTACAATGAGCAGTTCTTC
.	TRBV7-9	TRBJ2-5	.	CASNLGGKETQYF	TGTGCCAGCAATCTAGGGGGAAAAGAGACCCAGTACTTC
many	TRBV12-3/TRBV12-4	TRBJ2-7	TRBD1	CASSSGTGGIYEQYF	TGTGCCAGCAGCTCCGGGACAGGGGGCATCTACGAGCAGTACTTC
few	TRBV7-8	TRBJ2-1	.	CASRPSYNEQFF	TGTGCCAGCAGACCCAGTTACAATGAGCAGTTCTTC
few	TRBV12-3/TRBV12-4	TRBJ1-1	.	CASSPHEIGKEAFF	TGTGCCAGCAGTCCCCACGAGATTGGAAAAGAAGCTTTCTTT
few	TRBV6-6	TRBJ2-4	.	CASNDLKNIQYF	TGTGCCAGCAATGATCTCAAAAACATTCAGTACTTC
.	TRBV10-1	TRBJ2-1	TRBD2	CASSEAGSYNEQFF	TGCGCCAGCAGTGAAGCGGGGTCCTACAATGAGCAGTTCTTC
few	TRBV6-2/TRBV6-3	TRBJ2-1	TRBD2	CASRPVPGGPSNEQFF	TGTGCCAGCAGGCCAGTCCCGGGAGGGCCCTCGAATGAGCAGTTCTTC
.	TRBV6-4	TRBJ2-6	.	CASSDSDSSGANVLTF	TGTGCCAGCAGTGACTCGGACAGCTCTGGGGCCAACGTCCTGACTTTC
many	TRBV5-1	TRBJ2-7	.	CASSDEGRTIYEQYF	TGCGCCAGCAGCGACGAGGGACGGACAATCTACGAGCAGTACTTC
many	TRBV5-1	TRBJ2-3	TRBD2	CASSLHYPGLAADTQYF	TGCGCCAGCAGCCTCCATTATCCGGGACTAGCGGCAGATACGCAGTATTTT
.	TRBV7-6	TRBJ2-7	.	CASSLEGRGHYEQYF	TGTGCCAGCAGCTTAGAGGGCAGGGGCCACTACGAGCAGTACTTC
.	TRBV9	TRBJ2-1	TRBD2	CASSGTSGRAEQFF	TGTGCCAGCAGCGGAACTAGCGGGAGAGCTGAGCAGTTCTTC
.	TRBV7-9	TRBJ2-1	.	CASRGASGGNEQFF	TGTGCCAGCAGGGGGGCTTCGGGGGGCAATGAGCAGTTCTTC
.	TRBV7-2	TRBJ2-7	.	CASSARWDEQYF	TGTGCCAGCAGCGCTCGGTGGGACGAGCAGTACTTC
.	TRBV9	TRBJ1-4	.	CASSVGGTTNEKLFF	TGTGCCAGCAGCGTAGGGGGTACAACTAATGAAAAACTGTTTTTT
.	TRBV27	TRBJ2-7	.	CASSRRTDSYEQYF	TGTGCCAGCTCCCGTAGGACCGACTCCTACGAGCAGTACTTC
many	TRBV12-3/TRBV12-4	TRBJ2-2	.	CASSFMFGELFF	TGTGCCAGCAGTTTTATGTTCGGGGAGCTGTTTTTT
many	TRBV12-3/TRBV12-4	TRBJ2-4	TRBD1	CASSALDRAKNIQYF	TGTGCCAGCAGTGCCTTGGACAGGGCCAAAAACATTCAGTACTTC
few	TRBV20-1	TRBJ2-7	.	CSARHPPTVYEQYF	TGCAGTGCTAGACATCCCCCCACAGTCTACGAGCAGTACTTC
.	TRBV10-3	TRBJ2-1	TRBD2	CAIRGTSGLNEQFF	TGTGCCATCAGGGGGACTAGCGGTCTCAATGAGCAGTTCTTC
many	TRBV7-2	TRBJ2-3	TRBD2	CASSPSSGGSTDTQYF	TGTGCCAGCAGCCCCTCTAGCGGGGGGAGCACAGATACGCAGTATTTT
few	TRBV9	TRBJ2-5	.	CASSVSRGETQYF	TGTGCCAGCAGCGTGAGCCGCGGGGAGACCCAGTACTTC
many	TRBV12-3/TRBV12-4	TRBJ2-7	.	CASSLGDYEQYF	TGTGCCAGCAGTTTAGGTGACTACGAGCAGTACTTC
few	TRBV6-1	TRBJ1-1	.	CASSIRGGTEAFF	TGTGCCAGCAGTATTAGGGGTGGCACTGAAGCTTTCTTT
few	TRBV12-5	TRBJ1-1	.	CASGPGADTEAFF	TGTGCTAGTGGCCCGGGGGCGGACACTGAAGCTTTCTTT
many	TRBV12-3/TRBV12-4	TRBJ2-7	.	CASSLKGAYEQYF	TGTGCCAGCAGTTTAAAGGGGGCCTACGAGCAGTACTTC
few	TRBV29-1	TRBJ2-1	TRBD2	CSVEGTSGSDEQFF	TGCAGCGTTGAAGGGACTAGCGGGAGTGATGAGCAGTTCTTC
few	TRBV12-5	TRBJ1-2	.	CASGLVLSYGYTF	TGTGCTAGTGGTTTGGTACTCAGCTATGGCTACACCTTC
few	TRBV29-1	TRBJ2-1	TRBD1	CSVEDLVGDRGINEQFF	TGCAGCGTTGAAGATCTAGTCGGGGACAGGGGGATCAATGAGCAGTTCTTC